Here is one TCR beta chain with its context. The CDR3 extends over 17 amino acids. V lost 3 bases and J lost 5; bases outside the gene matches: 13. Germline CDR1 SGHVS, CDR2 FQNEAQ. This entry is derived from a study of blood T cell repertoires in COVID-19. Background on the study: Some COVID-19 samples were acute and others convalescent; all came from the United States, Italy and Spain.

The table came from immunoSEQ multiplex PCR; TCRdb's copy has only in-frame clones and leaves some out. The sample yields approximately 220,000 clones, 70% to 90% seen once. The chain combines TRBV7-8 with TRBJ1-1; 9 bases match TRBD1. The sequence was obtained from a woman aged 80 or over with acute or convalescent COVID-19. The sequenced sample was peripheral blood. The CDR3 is CASSLRVAGQGTTEAFF. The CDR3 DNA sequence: TGTGCCAGCAGCTTGAGAGTGGCAGGACAGGGGACAACTGAAGCTTTCTTT.